The next 10 T cell receptor beta chains were all read from a single sample in a study of T cells after yellow fever vaccination (dated by TCRdb to between 2018 and 2020). Interpreted using the paper, the treatment or condition label stands for: live attenuated yellow fever vaccine strain. Library construction relied on 5' RACE. This sample was sequenced with an Illumina NovaSeq 6000. TCRdb took the public reads, trimmed them with fastp at Q25, ran MiXCR for clone calling and kept in-frame beta chains. Rows with a matching CDR3 protein are joined into one entry that keeps the most common DNA and genes. This sample is represented by nearly 300,000 distinct CDR3 sequences; approximately 8% of them were singletons. Around 3.1% of the sample is taken by the ten largest. This specimen consisted of CD4+ T cells sorted from PBMCs, obtained 5 days after the yellow fever booster vaccination. The receptors were sampled from a man aged 18-30 years who received the YFV17D yellow fever vaccine.

This chain joins TRBV30 and TRBJ1-2; D remains unclear. Trimming shortened V by 2 bases and J by 0 bases, and 7 bases separated the two germline ends. The CDR3 covers 13 residues. Germline CDR1 is GTSNPN and CDR2 is SVGIG (reference sequence). The CDR3: CAWSFSSNYGYTF. CDR3 nucleotides: TGTGCCTGGAGTTTCAGTTCTAACTATGGCTACACCTTC.

This clonotype was found a few times. The chain joins TRBV5-1 to TRBJ2-7; 9 nucleotides align to TRBD1. Germline V gives CDR1 SGHRS, CDR2 YFSETQ. Germline trimming cut 0 bases from V and 5 bases from J; bases unmatched to any gene: 12. The CDR3 contains 17 residues. As DNA, the CDR3 is TGCGCCAGCAGCTTGGGGGGACAGGGCGCACCGGAGGACGAGCAGTACTTC. This encodes CASSLGGQGAPEDEQYF. Full variable domain (remainder filled in from reference TRBV5-1 and TRBJ2-7): KAGVTQTPRYLIKTRGQQVTLSCSPISGHRSVSWYQQTPGQGLQFLFEYFSETQRNKGNFPGRFSGRQFSNSRSEMNVSTLELGDSALYLCASSLGGQGAPEDEQYFGPGTRLTVT.

The gene calls are TRBV2 and TRBJ1-2; D remains unclear. V lost 8 bases to trimming and J lost 9 bases, with 13 bases between them. Germline CDR1 and CDR2: SNHLY and FYNNEI. The CDR3 runs 11 residues. This CDR3 is CASRGLSSYTF. In nucleotides, the CDR3 is TGTGCCAGCCGTGGTCTCTCCAGCTACACCTTC. Supplemented by reference TRBV2 and TRBJ1-2, the full variable domain reads EPEVTQTPSHQVTQMGQEVILRCVPISNHLYFYWYRQILGQKVEFLVSFYNNEISEKSEIFDDQFSVERPDGSNFTLKIRSTKLEDSAMYFCASRGLSSYTFGSGTRLTVV.

The chain recombines TRBV18 with TRBJ2-7; TRBD1 is a possible D gene (6 bases). CDR3 length: 15 amino acids. V was trimmed by 0 bases and J by 2 bases, leaving 11 bases between them. Germline V CDR1 and CDR2: KGHSH, LQKENI. The CDR3, as DNA: TGTGCCAGCTCACCACCAGGGGGTGGCACCTACGAGCAGTACGTC. Encoded protein: CASSPPGGGTYEQYV.

The chain carries TRBV6-5 and TRBJ1-1; no definite D call. Per germline, CDR1 MNHEY and CDR2 SVGAGI. CDR3 length: 13 amino acids. Trimming left V 1 base short and J 2 bases short, with 5 bases between. CDR3 in amino acids: CASSYWGNTEAFF. Here the CDR3 DNA reads TGTGCCAGCAGTTACTGGGGTAACACTGAAGCTTTCTTT.

This clonotype was recorded many times. V gene TRBV24-1 combines with J gene TRBJ2-2, with 8 bases fitting TRBD2. The V and J ends lost 4 bases and 7 bases, in that order; junction bases with no gene match: 19. This CDR3 spans 19 amino acids. Germline V gives CDR1 KGHDR, CDR2 SFDVKD. The CDR3 DNA is TGTGCCACCAGTGAGTCAGAACTAGCGGACCCGGTATATGGCGGGGAGCTGTTTTTT. Its protein product is CATSESELADPVYGGELFF.

J is TRBJ2-1 and V is TRBV7-9; 14 positions agree with TRBD2. Germline values: CDR1 SEHNR, CDR2 FQNEAQ (reference sequence). This CDR3 has 16 residues. V lost 5 bases, J lost 6 bases, and 6 bases stayed unmatched. CDR3 DNA sequence: TGTGCCAGCAGCCTCGGGACTAGCGGGGGCCTCAATGAGCAGTTCTTC. This translates into CASSLGTSGGLNEQFF.

The J gene is TRBJ2-7, the V gene TRBV6-5; 8 bases agree with TRBD1. V was pared by 5 bases and J by 6 bases, with 6 bases of the junction left unmatched. This CDR3 contains 13 residues. CDR1 MNHEY and CDR2 SVGAGI come from the germline V gene. This CDR3 reads CASSESGTGEQYV. In nucleotides, the CDR3 is TGTGCCAGCAGTGAGTCCGGGACAGGCGAGCAGTACGTC.

This clonotype showed up many times. J is TRBJ1-1 and V is TRBV4-3, with TRBD1 as a possible D gene (6 bases). Germline V CDR1 and CDR2: LGHNA, YSLEER. The CDR3 covers 13 residues. V shed 0 bases and J shed 10 bases, with 12 bases lying between them. Written as DNA, the CDR3 is TGCGCCAGCAGCCAAGAATGGGGGCCCTCAGCTTTCTTT. Encoded protein: CASSQEWGPSAFF.

In its sample, this clonotype was seen many times. This chain links TRBV20-1 with TRBJ2-5; 10 bases are a match to TRBD2. The CDR3 contains 18 residues. The germline CDR1 and CDR2 sequences are DFQATT and SNEGSKA (reference sequence). With 6 bases clipped from V and 0 bases from J, the junction kept 16 bases outside the gene matches. CDR3 sequence (DNA): TGCAGTGCCCCTCGGGCTAGCGGGGGACACGGGTACCAAGAGACCCAGTACTTC. Translation gives CSAPRASGGHGYQETQYF.